This section outlines one TCR beta chain sequence together with its context. This sample was taken from a study of tumor-infiltrating lymphocytes in oesophageal squamous cell carcinoma. The length of the CDR3 is 15 residues. V dropped 5 bases and J dropped 5 bases, with 16 bases sitting between them. From germline, CDR1 is MNHGY and CDR2 SAAAGT. TCRdb reprocessed the PCR reads via MiXCR and lists one record per CDR3 protein. The sample yields 10,000 to 15,000 distinct CDR3 sequences, approximately 53% seen once. The TCR sequence derives from a male donor with esophageal squamous cell carcinoma. V is TRBV6-8 and J is TRBJ2-1; D remains unclear. Sequenced: esophageal tumor tissue. As DNA, the CDR3 is TGTGCCAGCAGTCGAATCGGCAGCCTCGACAATGAGCAGTTCTTC. Translating gives CASSRIGSLDNEQFF.